This is a list of T cell receptor beta chains from one sample in a study of vaccination and CD4 T cells after COVID-19. TCRdb re-derived calls from the PCR reads in MiXCR, one entry per CDR3 protein. The sample has 25,000 to 35,000 distinct CDR3 sequences; around 49% are singletons. The sequenced sample was CD4+ T cells from blood, obtained about 7 months after SARS-CoV-2 vaccination. These receptors were taken from a human donor who had recovered from COVID-19. Both conserved end residues are part of each CDR3. The D gene is left open where the match is weak. Size values are once, few and many counts, or a class for expanded clones, and some rows have none.

D gene | J gene | V gene | clone size | CDR3 DNA | CDR3 protein
- | TRBJ1-1 | TRBV10-3 | few | TGTGCCATCAGACTACAGGGTGCCACTGAAGCTTTCTTT | CAIRLQGATEAFF
- | TRBJ1-5 | TRBV21-1 | - | TGTGCCAGCAGCAAGTGGGAGCCCCAGCATTTT | CASSKWEPQHF
- | TRBJ1-2 | TRBV6-1 | few | TGTGCCAGCAGTGAATCCCTCTATGGCTACACCTTC | CASSESLYGYTF
- | TRBJ2-3 | TRBV20-1 | few | TGCAGTGCTATTGATTCTCCAGATACGCAGTATTTT | CSAIDSPDTQYF
- | TRBJ2-5 | TRBV9 | - | TGTGCCAGCAGCGAAAGGATCCACAGCGAGACCCAGTACTTC | CASSERIHSETQYF
TRBD1 | TRBJ2-3 | TRBV27 | - | TGTGCCAGCAGAGACCCGGGACAGGGGGCAAGAGATACGCAGTATTTT | CASRDPGQGARDTQYF
- | TRBJ2-5 | TRBV27 | - | TGTGCCAGCAGTTTCCGGCTGGGACTCCCTCAAGAGACCCAGTACTTC | CASSFRLGLPQETQYF
TRBD2 | TRBJ2-2 | TRBV27 | - | TGTGCCAGCAGTTCCCCTCTAGCGGCCTACACCGGGGAGCTGTTTTTT | CASSSPLAAYTGELFF
- | TRBJ1-1 | TRBV27 | few | TGTGCCAGCAGTTTGGCAGGGGCCACGAGAATGAACACTGAAGCTTTCTTT | CASSLAGATRMNTEAFF
TRBD2 | TRBJ2-5 | TRBV20-1 | few | TGCAGTGCCTCGGGACTAGCGGCCCGGGAGACCCAGTACTTC | CSASGLAARETQYF
TRBD2 | TRBJ2-7 | TRBV4-2 | - | TGTGCCAGCAGCCAGAGGACTAGCGGTTACGCCTACGAGCAGTACTTC | CASSQRTSGYAYEQYF
TRBD2 | TRBJ2-3 | TRBV20-1 | - | TGCAGTGCTAGAGATTATAGTAGCGGGGACACAGATACGCAGTATTTT | CSARDYSSGDTDTQYF
- | TRBJ1-6 | TRBV20-1 | - | TGCAGTGCTCTATACCGTCCGGGCGCCCAGGGAAATTCACCCCTCCACTTT | CSALYRPGAQGNSPLHF
TRBD1 | TRBJ2-1 | TRBV7-6 | - | TGTGCCAGCAGCTTAGACCGGACAGGTTACAATGAGCAGTTCTTC | CASSLDRTGYNEQFF
- | TRBJ2-7 | TRBV28 | few | TGTGCCAGCAGTCCGGGACCGACCTACGAGCAGTACTTC | CASSPGPTYEQYF
- | TRBJ1-5 | TRBV19 | - | TGTGCCAGTAGTATAGACCCCCGAAATGGGAGAAGCAATCAGCCCCAGCATTTT | CASSIDPRNGRSNQPQHF
- | TRBJ1-1 | TRBV7-8 | - | TGTGCCAGCAGCTTAGAGGGGATGAACACTGAAGCTTTCTTT | CASSLEGMNTEAFF
TRBD2 | TRBJ2-7 | TRBV15 | few | TGTGCCACCAGCGAGGGACTAGCGGGGATCTACGAGCAGTACTTC | CATSEGLAGIYEQYF
- | TRBJ1-1 | TRBV6-1 | few | TGTGCCAGCAGTCAAGGACAGTGGGTCAACACTGAAGCTTTCTTT | CASSQGQWVNTEAFF
- | TRBJ1-2 | TRBV4-3 | - | TGCGCCAGCAGCCAAGACCTCTTGGTGAGGTCTGATGGCTACACCTTC | CASSQDLLVRSDGYTF
- | TRBJ2-7 | TRBV20-1 | - | TGCAGTGCTAGAGCTGGAGAGGGAATCCCCTACGAGCAGTACTTC | CSARAGEGIPYEQYF
- | TRBJ2-7 | TRBV7-9 | - | TGTGCCAGCAGCTATGGACCCAGGGGTGATCTCTACGAGCAGTACTTC | CASSYGPRGDLYEQYF
TRBD2 | TRBJ2-3 | TRBV20-1 | - | TGCAGTGCTAGTGGGCTAGCGGGAGAGATGAGCACAGATACGCAGTATTTT | CSASGLAGEMSTDTQYF
- | TRBJ2-1 | TRBV7-9 | - | TGTGCCAGCGGCGGGAATGAGCAGTTCTTC | CASGGNEQFF
- | TRBJ2-7 | TRBV7-6 | few | TGTGCCAGCAGCGTTCTGACAGCAGGCGAGCAGTACTTC | CASSVLTAGEQYF
- | TRBJ2-3 | TRBV15 | - | TGTGCCACCAGCAGGGCCGACGGGGCCTCTACGCAGTATTTT | CATSRADGASTQYF
- | TRBJ2-3 | TRBV20-1 | - | TGCAGTGCTAGAGACGTAGACGGAATCACAGATACGCAGTATTTT | CSARDVDGITDTQYF
- | TRBJ2-3 | TRBV28 | few | TGTGCCAGCAGTTTATCTGTAGATACGCAGTATTTT | CASSLSVDTQYF
TRBD2 | TRBJ2-3 | TRBV4-2 | - | TGTGCCAGCAGCCAAGGACTAGCGGGAGGGCCTAGCACAGATACGCAGTATTTT | CASSQGLAGGPSTDTQYF
- | TRBJ2-1 | TRBV20-1 | - | TGCAGTGCTAGAGATAAGAAGGCGCTGTCCTTTGTGGATGAGCAGTTCTTC | CSARDKKALSFVDEQFF
TRBD1 | TRBJ2-2 | TRBV7-2 | - | TGTGCCAGCAGCAACCGGGACAGGGGGCCCGGGGAGCTGTTTTTT | CASSNRDRGPGELFF
- | TRBJ2-5 | TRBV7-9 | - | TGTGCCAGCAGCCAGGGGGGCGGGACGGAGACCCAGTACTTC | CASSQGGGTETQYF
- | TRBJ2-1 | TRBV7-8 | few | TGTGCCAGCAGCTTAGATAAGGGCTCCTACAATGAGCAGTTCTTC | CASSLDKGSYNEQFF
- | TRBJ1-5 | TRBV4-2 | - | TGTGCCAGCAGCCATAGTAGCAATCAGCCCCAGCATTTT | CASSHSSNQPQHF
- | TRBJ2-7 | TRBV10-2 | - | TGCGCCAGCAGGTGGGGTGGGCAGGAACTAGTAGGCGAGCAGTACTTC | CASRWGGQELVGEQYF
TRBD1 | TRBJ1-5 | TRBV19 | - | TGTGCCAGTAGTCTTTACCCCCTTCAGGGGGTAACTCAGCCCCAGCATTTT | CASSLYPLQGVTQPQHF
TRBD2 | TRBJ2-3 | TRBV6-1 | - | TGTGCCAGCATCTCCGGACTAGCGGGAGTGGTAGATACGCAGTATTTT | CASISGLAGVVDTQYF
TRBD1 | TRBJ1-5 | TRBV7-8 | - | TGTGCCAGCAGCACAGGGGGCAGGAGCAATCAGCCCCAGCATTTT | CASSTGGRSNQPQHF
- | TRBJ2-7 | TRBV27 | - | TGTGCCAGCACCAGGGGTGGGGGCGGGAGCTCGTACGAGCAGTACTTC | CASTRGGGGSSYEQYF
- | TRBJ2-1 | TRBV24-1 | - | TGTGCCACCAGCGAAATCGGGAACCGATACAATGAGCAGTTCTTC | CATSEIGNRYNEQFF
TRBD1 | TRBJ2-7 | TRBV24-1 | - | TGTGCCACCAGTGATGCCACCGGGACAGGGACTTTCGGAGAGCAGTACTTC | CATSDATGTGTFGEQYF
TRBD2 | TRBJ2-3 | TRBV19 | - | TGTGCCAGTAGTGGTACTAGCGGGAGGTTGGCCACAGATACGCAGTATTTT | CASSGTSGRLATDTQYF
- | TRBJ1-5 | TRBV10-3 | - | TGTGCCATCAGTGAGCAGGGCCTCATTAGCAATCAGCCCCAGCATTTT | CAISEQGLISNQPQHF
TRBD1 | TRBJ2-2 | TRBV6-1 | - | TGTGCCAGCAATGAGGGGGCATCGGTCACCGGGGAGCTGTTTTTT | CASNEGASVTGELFF
TRBD1 | TRBJ1-1 | TRBV7-3 | few | TGTGCCAGCAGCTTAAGAGGGGGCGGGAGGGCTTTCTTT | CASSLRGGGRAFF
- | TRBJ2-7 | TRBV19 | - | TGTGCCAGTAGTGTGGGCCAGGTCCTAAGTGGCGAGCAGTACTTC | CASSVGQVLSGEQYF
- | TRBJ2-5 | TRBV18 | - | TGTGCCAGCTCACCACTGTCGGCGGATCAAGAGACCCAGTACTTC | CASSPLSADQETQYF
- | TRBJ2-2 | TRBV15 | few | TGTGCCACCAGCAGAGACTACCGGGAGCTGTTTTTT | CATSRDYRELFF